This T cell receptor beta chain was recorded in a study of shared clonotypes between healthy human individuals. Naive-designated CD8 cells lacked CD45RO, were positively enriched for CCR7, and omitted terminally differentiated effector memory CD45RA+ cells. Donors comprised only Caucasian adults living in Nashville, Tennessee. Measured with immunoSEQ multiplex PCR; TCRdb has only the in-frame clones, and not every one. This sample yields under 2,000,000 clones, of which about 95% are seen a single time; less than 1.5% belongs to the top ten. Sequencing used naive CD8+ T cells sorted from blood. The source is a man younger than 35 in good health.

CDR3 DNA: TGTGCCAGCAGTTTACTAGCGGGAGTGCCAGATACGCAGTATTTT. Translating gives CASSLLAGVPDTQYF. V usage is TRBV27 and J usage is TRBJ2-3, with 10 bases lining up with TRBD2. Germline V CDR1 and CDR2: MNHEY, SMNVEV (reference sequence). The CDR3 is made up of 15 amino acids. With V trimmed by 2 bases and J by 4 bases, 3 bases remained unmatched.